Listed below are T cell receptor beta chains from one sample, sequenced in a study of human T cells and chemical hapten exposure. MiXCR, run by TCRdb on the RACE reads, gives a single entry per CDR3 protein. The table lists 55,000 to 75,000 distinct CDR3 sequences, 9.5% to 15% of them singletons, with 2.4% in the top ten. The specimen was whole blood, collected in connection with sensitization to the hapten diphenylcyclopropenone (DPC). The origin of the receptors is a man between 25 and 39 years old with alopecia areata. Some clones in this sample may be carry-over from other donors' samples. Both conserved end residues are part of each CDR3. A D gene is named only where the DNA matches it firmly. A row's size may be missing; if present it is once, few, many or a size class.

j_gene | d_gene | abundance | v_gene | CDR3aa | CDR3nt
TRBJ2-2 | - | few | TRBV11-3 | CASSLRQGGTGELFF | TGTGCCAGCAGCTTACGGCAGGGAGGCACCGGGGAGCTGTTTTTT
TRBJ2-3 | TRBD2 | few | TRBV2 | CASLSGTSGDTQYF | TGTGCCAGTCTCTCCGGGACTAGCGGAGATACGCAGTATTTT
TRBJ2-2 | - | few | TRBV18 | CASSPRTGELFF | TGTGCCAGCTCACCAAGGACCGGGGAGCTGTTTTTT
TRBJ1-3 | - | few | TRBV20-1 | CSARPLSGNTIYF | TGCAGTGCCCGACCGTTGTCTGGAAACACCATATATTTT
TRBJ1-6 | TRBD1 | many | TRBV7-9 | CASSLEVFRRTGDSPLHF | TGTGCCAGCAGCTTAGAGGTCTTTCGTCGGACAGGGGATTCACCCCTCCACTTT
TRBJ2-3 | TRBD2 | many | TRBV29-1 | CSVGSSGADTQYF | TGCAGCGTTGGCTCTAGCGGGGCAGATACGCAGTATTTT
TRBJ2-7 | TRBD1 | - | TRBV11-2 | CASTMPGQGVREQYF | TGTGCCAGCACCATGCCGGGACAGGGTGTACGTGAGCAGTACTTC
TRBJ2-7 | - | many | TRBV9 | CAPPTIPYEQYF | TGTGCACCTCCTACGATTCCCTACGAGCAGTACTTC
TRBJ2-5 | TRBD2 | - | TRBV28 | CASRTSGGRLAQYF | TGTGCCAGCAGGACTAGCGGGGGGCGGCTGGCCCAGTACTTC
TRBJ1-1 | - | many | TRBV5-1 | CASSRERGAEAFF | TGCGCCAGCAGCCGGGAAAGAGGCGCTGAAGCTTTCTTT
TRBJ2-3 | TRBD1 | many | TRBV28 | CASRGTVGTQYF | TGTGCCAGCAGGGGGACAGTGGGAACGCAGTATTTT
TRBJ2-5 | - | many | TRBV7-7 | CASSPAGHGQTQYF | TGTGCCAGCAGCCCGGCGGGACATGGGCAGACCCAGTACTTC
TRBJ2-7 | TRBD1 | - | TRBV7-9 | CASSLAWTGNYEQYF | TGTGCCAGCAGCTTAGCCTGGACAGGGAACTACGAGCAGTACTTC
TRBJ1-3 | - | few | TRBV2 | CASSQGPGNTIYF | TGTGCCAGCAGTCAGGGGCCTGGAAACACCATATATTTT
TRBJ2-5 | - | many | TRBV6-2/TRBV6-3 | CASARGLETQYF | TGTGCCAGCGCCCGAGGTTTAGAGACCCAGTACTTC
TRBJ2-4 | TRBD1 | many | TRBV29-1 | CSVEGQGYKGIQYF | TGCAGCGTTGAGGGACAGGGGTATAAGGGCATTCAGTACTTC
TRBJ2-3 | TRBD2 | many | TRBV11-2 | CASRPGPAGGLDTQYF | TGTGCCAGCAGACCCGGCCCCGCGGGGGGACTGGATACGCAGTATTTT
TRBJ1-1 | - | many | TRBV5-6 | CASSWPETGTEAFF | TGTGCCAGCAGCTGGCCCGAGACAGGTACTGAAGCTTTCTTT